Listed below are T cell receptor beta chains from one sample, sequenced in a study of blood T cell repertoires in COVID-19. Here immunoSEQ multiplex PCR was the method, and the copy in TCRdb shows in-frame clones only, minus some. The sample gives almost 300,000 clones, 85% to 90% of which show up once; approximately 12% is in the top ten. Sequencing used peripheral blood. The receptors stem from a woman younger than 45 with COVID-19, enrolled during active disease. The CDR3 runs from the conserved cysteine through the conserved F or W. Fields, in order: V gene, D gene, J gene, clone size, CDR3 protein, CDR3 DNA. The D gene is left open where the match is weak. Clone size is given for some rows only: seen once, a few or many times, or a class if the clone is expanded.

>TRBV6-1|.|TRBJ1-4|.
CASSESLLEAVLF
TGTGCCAGCAGTGAATCCTTACTGGAGGCCGTCCTTTTT
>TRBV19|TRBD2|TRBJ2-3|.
CATIAGTSGPDTQYF
TGTGCCACCATTGCCGGGACTAGCGGCCCAGATACGCAGTATTTT
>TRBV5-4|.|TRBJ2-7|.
CASSLSARTDNEQYF
TGTGCCAGCAGCTTGTCTGCCCGGACAGATAACGAGCAGTACTTC
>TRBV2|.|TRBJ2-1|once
CASSARSLRGGNEQFF
TGTGCCAGCAGCGCAAGGTCCCTAAGGGGCGGCAATGAGCAGTTCTTC
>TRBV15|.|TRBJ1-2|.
CATSKLGANYGYTF
TGTGCCACCAGCAAGTTAGGGGCCAACTATGGCTACACCTTC
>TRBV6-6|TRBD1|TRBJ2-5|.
CASSWTGGETQYF
TGTGCCAGCAGTTGGACAGGGGGGGAGACCCAGTACTTC
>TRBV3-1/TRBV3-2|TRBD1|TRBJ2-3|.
CASSPPYGRDSPPDTQYF
TGTGCCAGCAGCCCACCATACGGACGGGACAGCCCCCCAGATACGCAGTATTTT
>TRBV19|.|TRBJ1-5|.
CASSYPRGNQPQHF
TGTGCCAGTAGTTACCCCCGAGGCAATCAGCCCCAGCATTTT
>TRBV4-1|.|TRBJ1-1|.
CASSQDWSEAFF
TGCGCCAGCAGCCAAGATTGGAGTGAAGCTTTCTTT
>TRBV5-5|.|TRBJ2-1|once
CASSLGWPTMGEQFF
TGTGCCAGCAGCTTGGGGTGGCCGACAATGGGTGAGCAGTTCTTC
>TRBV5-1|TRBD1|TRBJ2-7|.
CASSLGGGLYEQYF
TGCGCCAGCAGCTTGGGAGGGGGCCTCTACGAGCAGTACTTC
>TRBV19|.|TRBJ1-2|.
CASSIQGGHYGYTF
TGTGCCAGTAGTATACAGGGTGGGCACTATGGCTACACCTTC
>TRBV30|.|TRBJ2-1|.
CASHSDRECYNEQFF
TGTGCCTCGCATTCGGACAGAGAATGCTACAATGAGCAGTTCTTC
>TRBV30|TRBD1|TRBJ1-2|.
CAWSVPGRGRSGYTF
TGTGCCTGGAGTGTACCGGGCAGGGGGCGTAGTGGCTACACCTTC
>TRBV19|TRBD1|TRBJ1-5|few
CASRYSPGQGAAGQPQHF
TGTGCCAGTAGATACTCCCCGGGACAGGGGGCTGCTGGTCAGCCCCAGCATTTT
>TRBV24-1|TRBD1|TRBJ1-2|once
CATAGGSTGYTF
TGTGCCACCGCAGGGGGATCGACTGGCTACACCTTC
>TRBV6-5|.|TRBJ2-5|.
CASRTGLYQETQYF
TGTGCCAGCAGGACAGGATTGTACCAAGAGACCCAGTACTTC
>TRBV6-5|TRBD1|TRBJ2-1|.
CASSYDRGLGNEQFF
TGTGCCAGCAGTTACGACAGGGGGCTGGGCAATGAGCAGTTCTTC
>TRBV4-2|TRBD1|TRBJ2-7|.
CASSQDVLRTGTYEQYF
TGTGCCAGCAGCCAAGATGTTCTCCGGACAGGAACCTACGAGCAGTACTTC
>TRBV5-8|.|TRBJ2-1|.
CASSLLLDFNNEQFF
TGTGCCAGCAGCCTCCTCCTCGACTTCAACAATGAGCAGTTCTTC
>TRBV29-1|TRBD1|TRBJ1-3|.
CSVVTGLSSGNTIYF
TGCAGCGTAGTGACAGGGCTAAGCTCTGGAAACACCATATATTTT
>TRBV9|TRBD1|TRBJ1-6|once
CASSVASRTGYSPLHF
TGTGCCAGCAGCGTAGCTTCGAGGACAGGGTATTCACCCCTCCACTTT
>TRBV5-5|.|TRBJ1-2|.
CASSSHLDGYTF
TGTGCCAGCAGCTCTCATTTAGATGGCTACACCTTC
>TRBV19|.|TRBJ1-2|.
CASRLGPDGGYGYTF
TGTGCCAGTAGATTGGGTCCGGACGGGGGCTATGGCTACACCTTC
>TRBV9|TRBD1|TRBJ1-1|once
CASSPDRGNTEAFF
TGTGCCAGCAGCCCCGACAGGGGCAACACTGAAGCTTTCTTT
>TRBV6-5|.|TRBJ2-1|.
CASNRGGGDNEQFF
TGTGCCAGCAACCGGGGAGGGGGGGACAATGAGCAGTTCTTC
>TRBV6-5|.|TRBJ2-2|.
CASSTPAWGAGELFF
TGTGCCAGCAGTACCCCGGCGTGGGGGGCCGGGGAGCTGTTTTTT
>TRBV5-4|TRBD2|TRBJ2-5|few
CASSPERGGRETQYF
TGTGCCAGCAGCCCGGAGCGGGGGGGCCGGGAGACCCAGTACTTC
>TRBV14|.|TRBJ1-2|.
CASSQDFGAMGYTF
TGTGCCAGCAGCCAAGATTTCGGTGCTATGGGCTACACCTTC
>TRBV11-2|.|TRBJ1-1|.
CASSLTRGLTEAFF
TGTGCCAGCAGCTTAACTAGGGGGTTGACTGAAGCTTTCTTT
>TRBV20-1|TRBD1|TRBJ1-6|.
CSASTSGAGGKSSPLHF
TGCAGTGCTAGTACCTCGGGGGCAGGGGGTAAGAGTTCACCCCTCCACTTT
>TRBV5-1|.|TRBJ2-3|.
CASSFSSASDTQYF
TGCGCCAGCAGCTTCTCTAGCGCGTCCGATACGCAGTATTTT
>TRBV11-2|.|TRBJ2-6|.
CASSSGSRANVLTF
TGTGCCAGCAGCTCCGGGTCTAGGGCCAACGTCCTGACTTTC
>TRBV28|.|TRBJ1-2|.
CASSSIGGYTF
TGTGCCAGCAGTTCCATCGGGGGCTACACCTTC
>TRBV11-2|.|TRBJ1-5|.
CASSLDRGRGGNQPQHF
TGTGCCAGCAGCTTAGATCGAGGGAGGGGAGGCAATCAGCCCCAGCATTTT
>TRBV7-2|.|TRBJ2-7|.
CASTTGVEQYF
TGTGCCAGCACTACGGGGGTGGAGCAGTACTTC
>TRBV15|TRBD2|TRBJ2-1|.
CATSRAGGNEQFF
TGTGCCACCAGCAGGGCGGGGGGCAATGAGCAGTTCTTC
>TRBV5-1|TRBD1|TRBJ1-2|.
CASTGQGAFGYTF
TGCGCCAGCACCGGACAGGGGGCGTTCGGCTACACCTTC
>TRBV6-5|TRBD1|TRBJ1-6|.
CASSYVGQFNSPLHF
TGTGCCAGCAGTTACGTGGGACAGTTTAATTCACCCCTCCACTTT
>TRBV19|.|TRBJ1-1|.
CASSIQGSNTEAFF
TGTGCCAGTAGTATTCAGGGGTCGAACACTGAAGCTTTCTTT
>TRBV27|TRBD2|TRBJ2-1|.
CASSLSGGGNNEQFF
TGTGCCAGCAGTTTATCTGGCGGGGGGAATAATGAGCAGTTCTTC
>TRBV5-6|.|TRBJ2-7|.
CASSFRSSYEQYF
TGTGCCAGCAGCTTTCGGAGCTCCTACGAGCAGTACTTC
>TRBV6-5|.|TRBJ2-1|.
CASSYLQASYNEQFF
TGTGCCAGCAGTTACTTGCAGGCCTCCTACAATGAGCAGTTCTTC
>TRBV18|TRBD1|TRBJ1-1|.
CASSPLDRPPGTEAFF
TGTGCCAGCTCACCCCTGGACAGGCCCCCGGGTACTGAAGCTTTCTTT
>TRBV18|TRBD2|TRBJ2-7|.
CASSPRGASGELYEQYF
TGTGCCAGCTCACCACGGGGTGCAAGCGGGGAGCTCTACGAGCAGTACTTC
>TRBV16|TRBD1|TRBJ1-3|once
CASSRPGTASGNTIYF
TGTGCCAGCAGCCGCCCCGGGACAGCCTCTGGAAACACCATATATTTT
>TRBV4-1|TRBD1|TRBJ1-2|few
CASSQDNRGYGYTF
TGCGCCAGCAGCCAAGATAACAGGGGCTATGGCTACACCTTC
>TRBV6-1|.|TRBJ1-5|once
CASSEGANNNQPQHF
TGTGCCAGCAGTGAGGGGGCTAACAACAATCAGCCCCAGCATTTT
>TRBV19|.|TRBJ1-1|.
CASSIVAYTEAFF
TGTGCCAGTAGTATAGTAGCCTACACTGAAGCTTTCTTT
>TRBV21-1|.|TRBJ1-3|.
CASSKLSTGSSGNTIYF
TGTGCCAGCAGCAAACTGTCAACAGGGAGCTCTGGAAACACCATATATTTT
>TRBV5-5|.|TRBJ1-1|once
CASSLAGGLTEAFF
TGTGCCAGCAGCTTGGCCGGAGGGTTGACTGAAGCTTTCTTT
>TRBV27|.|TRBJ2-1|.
CASRPGGGSYNEQFF
TGTGCCAGCAGGCCAGGGGGAGGCTCCTACAATGAGCAGTTCTTC
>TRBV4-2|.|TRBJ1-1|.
CASSQVAGANTEAFF
TGTGCCAGCAGCCAAGTTGCGGGGGCGAACACTGAAGCTTTCTTT
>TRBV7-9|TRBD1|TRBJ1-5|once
CASSRGQGGQPQHF
TGTGCCAGCAGCCGAGGACAGGGGGGGCAGCCCCAGCATTTT
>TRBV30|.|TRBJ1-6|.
CAWMAWPDSPKKGSPLHF
TGTGCCTGGATGGCGTGGCCCGATAGCCCGAAGAAAGGTTCACCCCTCCACTTT
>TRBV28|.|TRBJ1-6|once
CASNGEVLRTSPLHF
TGTGCCAGCAACGGCGAGGTTCTACGAACTTCCCCCCTCCACTTT
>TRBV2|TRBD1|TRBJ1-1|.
CASTLEQGAVNTEAFF
TGTGCCAGCACCCTAGAACAGGGGGCCGTGAACACTGAAGCTTTCTTT